This is a list of T cell receptor beta chains from one sample in a study of graft-versus-host responses after intestinal transplantation. Repertoires were generated with immunoSEQ multiplex PCR, while TCRdb's copy carries only in-frame clones and drops some. This table holds roughly 69,000 clones, approximately 92% found once. The sample in question was bone marrow, obtained 734 days after intestinal transplantation. Source of these receptors: a human patient who received an intestinal transplant, so some T cells may come from the graft donor. Both conserved end residues are part of each CDR3.

CDR3aa: CASSFPRDQETQYF
v_gene: TRBV7-2
len: 14

CDR3aa: CASSWDSSYNEQFF
v_gene: TRBV5-1
len: 14

CDR3aa: CASSYWNYEQYF
v_gene: TRBV28
len: 12

CDR3aa: CASSLQFGLQETQYF
v_gene: TRBV27
len: 15

CDR3aa: CASSYRRPTVEQFF
v_gene: TRBV6-5
len: 14

CDR3aa: CASSYPGGAEFGGYTF
v_gene: TRBV6-6
len: 16

CDR3aa: CASSWPGGGRVNHEQYF
v_gene: TRBV11-2
len: 17

CDR3aa: CASSPGSTEQFF
v_gene: TRBV16
len: 12

CDR3aa: CASSDRNTDTQYF
v_gene: TRBV6-1
len: 13

CDR3aa: CASSIPGTFYNEQFF
v_gene: TRBV7-2
len: 15

CDR3aa: CASRDQMNTEAFF
v_gene: TRBV6-1
len: 13

CDR3aa: CASSSTAGPLLEQYF
v_gene: TRBV7-9
len: 15

CDR3aa: CASSHRDSSGNTIYF
v_gene: TRBV7-9
len: 15

CDR3aa: CASSLSRSSYNEQFF
v_gene: TRBV13
len: 15

CDR3aa: CASRYGGVYNEQFF
v_gene: TRBV11-2
len: 14

CDR3aa: CASRGPNQPQHF
v_gene: TRBV28
len: 12

CDR3aa: CASSPRGRSNTGELFF
v_gene: TRBV7-2
len: 16

CDR3aa: CASSRAYGYTF
v_gene: TRBV11-2
len: 11

CDR3aa: CASRGPAETQYF
v_gene: TRBV19
len: 12

CDR3aa: CASSPAATEGVTEAFF
v_gene: TRBV7-3
len: 16

CDR3aa: CASSLTREGENTEAFF
v_gene: TRBV5-1
len: 16

CDR3aa: CASSSVLAGDTQYF
v_gene: TRBV7-6
len: 14

CDR3aa: CASGQDFPYEQYF
v_gene: TRBV5-6
len: 13

CDR3aa: CASSGQKNQPQHF
v_gene: TRBV6-1
len: 13

CDR3aa: CASSQSYTGTAYNEQFF
v_gene: TRBV4-1
len: 17

CDR3aa: CASKIERELTDTQYF
v_gene: TRBV28
len: 15

CDR3aa: CASSVGIDKETQYF
v_gene: TRBV9
len: 14

CDR3aa: CASSPLGDTDTQYF
v_gene: TRBV28
len: 14

CDR3aa: CASSLDLGAGQPQHF
v_gene: TRBV4-2
len: 15

CDR3aa: CASSESLATDTQYF
v_gene: TRBV10-1
len: 14

CDR3aa: CASSPGTGSHNEQFF
v_gene: TRBV6-4
len: 15